This is a list of T cell receptor beta chains from one sample in a study of CD8 T cells in Susac syndrome. TCRdb itself ran the immunoSEQ multiplex PCR reads through MiXCR, one entry per CDR3 protein. The sample carries a few hundred thousand distinct CDR3 sequences, over 85% recorded once. The source material was CD4+ T cells from PBMCs. The source of these receptors is a human donor with multiple sclerosis. The conserved cysteine and the conserved F or W are not part of the CDR3 here. Each record gives: clone size, V gene, J gene, CDR3 protein. Clone size is not always given. Where it is, it says once, few, many or a class for expanded clones.

-,TRBV27,TRBJ1-1,ASIQGFGNTEAF
-,TRBV7-3,TRBJ2-1,ASSLRGSGTGEQF
-,TRBV18,TRBJ1-3,ASSPFRDNTGNTIY
-,TRBV7-2,TRBJ1-1,ASSLQNWGANTEAF
-,TRBV7-6,TRBJ2-5,ASSRWGETQY
-,TRBV14,TRBJ2-5,ASSQNTYQETQY
-,TRBV20-1,TRBJ2-5,SARDRRGTTVQY
once,TRBV3-1,TRBJ2-5,ASSHTFSEGETQY
-,TRBV27,TRBJ1-1,ASSLTPRTGTEAF
-,TRBV5-1,TRBJ1-2,ASSGRQAASQTLYGYT
-,TRBV3-1,TRBJ2-5,ASHRQAQETQY
-,TRBV3-1,TRBJ2-1,ASSQGDAPRNEQF
-,TRBV19,TRBJ1-1,ASSIGARQGKNTEAF
-,TRBV12-3/TRBV12-4,TRBJ2-4,ASSLALRGHIQY
-,TRBV20-1,TRBJ2-1,SAPLEQGAYNEQF
-,TRBV14,TRBJ1-1,ASSQQLRNTEAF
-,TRBV30,TRBJ2-7,AWSPRGEEQY
-,TRBV29-1,TRBJ1-4,SVPPSGGNEKLF
-,TRBV10-3,TRBJ2-5,AISPGQGTETQY
-,TRBV6-1,TRBJ2-3,ASSELNFRVADTQY
-,TRBV25-1,TRBJ2-3,ASMGVGADTQY
-,TRBV2,TRBJ2-1,ASSAGTSGNNEQF
-,TRBV20-1,TRBJ2-3,SARIAGGRGDTQY
-,TRBV6-1,TRBJ2-3,ASRAGGAPYTDTQY
-,TRBV7-9,TRBJ1-3,ASSLAPDGNTIY
-,TRBV6-1,TRBJ1-2,ASSESGDFYGYT
-,TRBV5-1,TRBJ2-1,ASSLGDRGANEQF
few,TRBV7-6,TRBJ2-3,ASSDPSGLTDTQY
once,TRBV29-1,TRBJ2-1,SLRRGGVNNEQF
once,TRBV24-1,TRBJ2-3,ATSDFRRGTDTQY
-,TRBV20-1,TRBJ1-5,SAVSGNQPQH
-,TRBV7-2,TRBJ2-3,ASSQLAGVARDTQY
-,TRBV6-6,TRBJ1-4,ASSQYGGEKLF
few,TRBV24-1,TRBJ2-3,ATSDFGTASTDTQY
-,TRBV10-1,TRBJ2-5,ASSESIRATQY
-,TRBV2,TRBJ2-5,ASSERIGGWEGRTETQY
-,TRBV12-3/TRBV12-4,TRBJ1-1,ASSFELDTEAF
-,TRBV7-9,TRBJ2-7,ASSRTGNLDEQY